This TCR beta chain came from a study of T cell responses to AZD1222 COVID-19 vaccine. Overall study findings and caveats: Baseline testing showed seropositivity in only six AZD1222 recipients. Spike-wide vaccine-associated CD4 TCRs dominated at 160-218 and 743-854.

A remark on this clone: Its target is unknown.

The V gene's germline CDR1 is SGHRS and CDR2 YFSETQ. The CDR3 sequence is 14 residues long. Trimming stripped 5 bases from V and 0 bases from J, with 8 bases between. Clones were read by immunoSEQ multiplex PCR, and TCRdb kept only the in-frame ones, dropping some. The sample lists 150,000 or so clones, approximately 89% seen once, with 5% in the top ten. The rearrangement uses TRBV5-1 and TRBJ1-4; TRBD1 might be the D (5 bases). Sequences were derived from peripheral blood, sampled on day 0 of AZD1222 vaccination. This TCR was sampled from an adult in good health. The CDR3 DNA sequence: TGCGCCAGCAGTTGGGGCGCAACTAATGAAAAACTGTTTTTT. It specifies CASSWGATNEKLFF.